Each of the 21 T cell receptor beta chains below was sequenced from the same sample in a study of quantifying T cell responses using KT2 cells. Study summary: cDNA was made from DNase-treated RNA using alpha and beta constant primers.

Each cDNA got a UMI-containing oligo ligated at its 3' end. First-round PCR used roughly 4 cycles and beta primers RC1.1 and RC1.2 covering TRBC1 and TRBC2. TCRdb used MiXCR to reprocess the UMI-ligation and nested PCR reads, holding one entry per CDR3 protein. The table includes about 33,000 distinct CDR3 sequences, 10% to 13% detected once. The sequenced sample was PBMCs spiked with cells of the T cell clone KT2. These receptors were collected from a human donor.

The V and J genes are TRBV6-5 and TRBJ1-1; D remains ambiguous. V lost 6 bases to trimming and J lost 0 bases, with 8 bases between them. Germline V gene sequence: CDR1 MNHEY, CDR2 SVGAGI. This CDR3 contains 13 residues. In DNA, the CDR3 is TGTGCCAGCAGGGTGGACCTGAACACTGAAGCTTTCTTT. Translating gives CASRVDLNTEAFF.

The chain joins TRBV20-1 to TRBJ1-5, with 12 bases aligning to TRBD1. Germline lookup yields CDR1 DFQATT and CDR2 SNEGSKA (reference sequence). This CDR3 region has 14 residues. The V gene end was trimmed by 1 base and the J gene end by 7 bases; junction bases not matched to a gene: 2. The CDR3 loop reads CSARAGTGGQPQHF. The CDR3 DNA sequence: TGCAGTGCTAGAGCTGGGACAGGGGGCCAGCCCCAGCATTTT.

This clonotype was recorded at least ten times. V is TRBV20-1 and J is TRBJ2-3; 10 positions match TRBD2. V was clipped by 1 base and J by 2 bases; unmatched bases: 6. CDR1 and CDR2 from the germline V gene are DFQATT and SNEGSKA (reference sequence). This CDR3 contains 16 residues. The CDR3 protein is CSARGLAGAHTDTQYF. Written as DNA, the CDR3 is TGCAGTGCTAGAGGCCTAGCGGGGGCCCACACAGATACGCAGTATTTT.

This clonotype was counted ten times or more. At one of its ends the junction is not consistent with the germline gene, which may arise from a read error. The chain employs TRBV7-7 and TRBJ2-1, with TRBD2 identical over 9 bases. This CDR3 region has 15 residues. Germline CDR1 reads SSHAT; CDR2 reads FNYEAQ (reference sequence). CDR3 loop: CASSLSVAGVNEQFF. The CDR3 region has the DNA TGTGCTAGCAGTCTGTCGGTAGCGGGAGTTAATGAGCAGTTCTTC.

There are a few counts of this clonotype. The J gene is TRBJ1-2, the V gene TRBV18; no definite D call. V was shortened by 6 bases and J by 3 bases, with 11 bases between the two germline ends. Per germline, CDR1 KGHSH and CDR2 LQKENI. CDR3 size: 13 residues. Here the CDR3 reads CASSQETDYGYTF. The CDR3 DNA follows: TGTGCCAGCTCCCAGGAAACGGACTATGGCTACACCTTC.

This clonotype was seen ten or more times. The V gene is TRBV11-3, the J gene TRBJ2-5; D possibly corresponds to TRBD2 (6 bases). V was trimmed by 2 bases and J by 3 bases, leaving 10 bases between them. CDR1 and CDR2 (germline): SGHNT, YENEEA. The CDR3 sequence is 14 residues long. The CDR3 sequence is CASSLRQREETQYF. The CDR3, as DNA: TGTGCCAGCAGCTTAAGACAGCGGGAAGAGACCCAGTACTTC.

This sequence joins TRBV11-2 and TRBJ2-1, with 10 bases aligning to TRBD1. In germline, CDR1 is SGHAT, CDR2 FQNNGV. The V gene end was trimmed by 5 bases and the J gene end by 10 bases; junction bases not matched to a gene: 5. This CDR3 has 13 amino acids. The CDR3 DNA is TGTGCCAGCAGCATGACAGGGGGCCGGGAGCAGTTCTTC. As protein: CASSMTGGREQFF.

There are many counts of this clonotype. The rearrangement uses TRBV6-1 and TRBJ1-6, with 8 positions matching TRBD1. This CDR3 is built from 14 residues. V trimming: 8 bases; J trimming: 6 bases; junction bases outside the gene matches: 6. Germline CDR1 and CDR2: MNHNS and SASEGT. CDR3 nucleotides: TGTGCCAGCGATACAGGGGGACTTAATTCACCCCTCCACTTT. Residues: CASDTGGLNSPLHF.

Turning to this clonotype: One end of the junction fails to match germline, which may point to a read error. This chain joins TRBV6-5 and TRBJ1-5; tentative D call: TRBD1 (5 bases). The V gene's germline CDR1 is MNHEY and CDR2 SVGAGI. CDR3 length: 15 amino acids. Written as DNA, the CDR3 is TGTGCCAGCAGGCAGAAGAGGGGAAGCAATCAGTCCCAGCATTTT. Protein sequence: CASRQKRGSNQSQHF.

This clonotype showed up just a few times. The chain couples TRBV7-3 to TRBJ1-1; D remains unclear. The CDR3 is 14 residues long. The V gene's germline CDR1 is SGHTA and CDR2 FQGTGA. V was trimmed by 2 bases and J by 0 bases, leaving 7 bases between them. CDR3 DNA: TGTGCCAGCAGCTTAGGGAGGATGAACACTGAAGCTTTCTTT. Translated: CASSLGRMNTEAFF. The full variable domain, its missing parts supplied by reference TRBV7-3 and TRBJ1-1, is GAGVSQTPSNKVTEKGKYVELRCDPISGHTALYWYRQSLGQGPEFLIYFQGTGAADDSGLPNDRFFAVRPEGSVSTLKIQRTERGDSAVYLCASSLGRMNTEAFFGQGTRLTVV.

This clonotype was detected many times. The V and J genes are TRBV12-3 or TRBV12-4 and TRBJ2-5; 10 bases match TRBD2. Losses at the gene ends were 7 bases for V and 2 bases for J; bases not matched to a gene: 7. The CDR3 length is 15 residues. The CDR3 DNA reads TGTGCCAGCACCAAGACTAGCGGGTTTCAAGAGACCCAGTACTTC. As protein: CASTKTSGFQETQYF.

This clonotype was found many times. V is TRBV5-1 and J is TRBJ2-5; D not resolved. This CDR3 spans 11 amino acids. Trimming left V 0 bases short and J 7 bases short, with 4 bases between. Germline CDR1 SGHRS, CDR2 YFSETQ. CDR3 in amino acids: CASSLETTQYF. The CDR3 coding sequence is TGCGCCAGCAGCTTGGAAACGACCCAGTACTTC. Drawing the rest from reference TRBV5-1 and TRBJ2-5, the complete variable domain is KAGVTQTPRYLIKTRGQQVTLSCSPISGHRSVSWYQQTPGQGLQFLFEYFSETQRNKGNFPGRFSGRQFSNSRSEMNVSTLELGDSALYLCASSLETTQYFGPGTRLLVL.

By sample fraction, this clonotype is medium-sized. This rearrangement joins TRBV7-2 to TRBJ1-6; D call uncertain. Germline loops: CDR1 SGHTA, CDR2 FQGNSA. The CDR3 is 17 amino acids. V lost 2 bases to trimming and J lost 0 bases, with 11 bases between them. CDR3 DNA sequence: TGTGCCAGCAGCTTAAGAGGGCTGGGCTCCTATAATTCACCCCTCCACTTT. Its protein is CASSLRGLGSYNSPLHF.

Ten or more counts support this clonotype. The chain uses TRBV5-5 and TRBJ2-7, with 8 nucleotides matching TRBD1. This CDR3 region has 14 residues. V lost 2 bases, J lost 3 bases, and 4 bases stayed unmatched. Germline V gene lookup returns CDR1 SGHKS and CDR2 YYEKEE (reference sequence). The CDR3 DNA sequence: TGTGCCAGCAGCTTAACAGGGGGAAACTACGAGCAGTACTTC. Residues: CASSLTGGNYEQYF.

This clonotype has a count of ten or more. The chain uses TRBV18 and TRBJ2-3; D ambiguous. The CDR3 sequence is 12 residues long. Per germline, CDR1 KGHSH and CDR2 LQKENI. The ends were cut back, 3 bases at V and 4 bases at J, with 5 bases in the middle. The CDR3 is CASSPGSDTQYF. The CDR3, as DNA: TGTGCCAGCTCACCCGGCTCAGATACGCAGTATTTT.

In this sample, this clonotype turned up many times. The V call is TRBV2, the J call TRBJ1-2, with TRBD1 as a possible D gene (5 bases). Trimming shortened V by 3 bases and J by 5 bases, and 10 bases separated the two germline ends. The CDR3 sequence is 13 residues long. Germline V gene data show CDR1 as SNHLY and CDR2 as FYNNEI. In DNA form, the CDR3 reads TGTGCCAGCAGTGAGGGGGGTCTTTATGGCTACACCTTC. As protein: CASSEGGLYGYTF.

This clonotype showed up many times. The rearrangement joins TRBV11-3 to TRBJ2-5; no clear D. V was cut by 1 base and J by 4 bases, with 7 bases left in between. This CDR3 contains 13 residues. Germline assignment: CDR1 SGHNT and CDR2 YENEEA. The CDR3 loop is CASSLGVRETQYF. CDR3 bases: TGTGCCAGCAGCTTAGGGGTCCGAGAGACCCAGTACTTC. Filled out from reference TRBV11-3 and TRBJ2-5, the complete variable domain reads EAGVVQSPRYKIIEKKQPVAFWCNPISGHNTLYWYLQNLGQGPELLIRYENEEAVDDSQLPKDRFSAERLKGVDSTLKIQPAELGDSAVYLCASSLGVRETQYFGPGTRLLVL.

The genes are TRBV4-1 and TRBJ2-1; D is possibly TRBD2 (5 bases). This CDR3 has 20 amino acids. Trimming cost V 4 bases and J 2 bases, with 27 bases left between them. The germline CDR1 and CDR2 sequences are MGHRA and YSYEKL. The CDR3 DNA reads TGCGCCAGCAGCCTCACATGGACTCAAGGATCCCTACCTACCTACAATGAGCAGTTCTTC. Its protein is CASSLTWTQGSLPTYNEQFF.

This clonotype occurred once. The chain combines TRBV2 with TRBJ1-3; D is undetermined. Germline assignment: CDR1 SNHLY and CDR2 FYNNEI. This CDR3 region has 13 residues. Trimming removed 3 bases at V and 0 bases at J, with 3 bases between. CDR3 nucleotide sequence: TGTGCCAGCAGTGAGGGCTCTGGAAACACCATATATTTT. Translating gives CASSEGSGNTIYF.

This clonotype was observed a few times. The J gene is TRBJ2-2, the V gene TRBV20-1; D unresolved. Between the trimmed V and J ends, which lost 3 bases and 8 bases, there was a span of 13 bases. The CDR3 length is 13 residues. Germline V gene lookup returns CDR1 DFQATT and CDR2 SNEGSKA (reference sequence). The CDR3 nucleotides are TGCAGTGCTAGGGGGTTTAACAAGGGGGAGCTGTTTTTT. This codes for CSARGFNKGELFF.

The chain carries TRBV7-9 and TRBJ1-1; no clear D gene. This CDR3 contains 13 residues. Trimming shortened V by 3 bases and J by 10 bases, and 15 bases separated the two germline ends. CDR1 is SEHNR, CDR2 FQNEAQ, per germline (reference sequence). As DNA, the CDR3 is TGTGCCAGCAGCTTCAGCAACCCTTTCAGAGCTTTCTTT. Amino acid sequence: CASSFSNPFRAFF. Complete variable domain (other parts from reference TRBV7-9 and TRBJ1-1): DTGVSQNPRHKITKRGQNVTFRCDPISEHNRLYWYRQTLGQGPEFLTYFQNEAQLEKSRLLSDRFSAERPKGSFSTLEIQRTEQGDSAMYLCASSFSNPFRAFFGQGTRLTVV.